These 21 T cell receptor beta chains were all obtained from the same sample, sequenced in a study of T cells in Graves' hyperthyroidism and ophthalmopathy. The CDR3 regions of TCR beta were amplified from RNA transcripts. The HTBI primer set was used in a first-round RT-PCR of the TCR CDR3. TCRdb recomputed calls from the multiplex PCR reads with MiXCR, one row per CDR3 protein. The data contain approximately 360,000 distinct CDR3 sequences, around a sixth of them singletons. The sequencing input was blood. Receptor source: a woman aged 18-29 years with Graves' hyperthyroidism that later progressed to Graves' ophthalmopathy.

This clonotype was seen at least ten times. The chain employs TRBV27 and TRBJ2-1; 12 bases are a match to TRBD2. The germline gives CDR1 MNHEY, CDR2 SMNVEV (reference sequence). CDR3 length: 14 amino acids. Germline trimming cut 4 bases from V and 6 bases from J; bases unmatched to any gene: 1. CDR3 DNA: TGTGCCAGCAGTTCGGGACTAGCGGGCAATGAGCAGTTCTTC. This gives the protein CASSSGLAGNEQFF.

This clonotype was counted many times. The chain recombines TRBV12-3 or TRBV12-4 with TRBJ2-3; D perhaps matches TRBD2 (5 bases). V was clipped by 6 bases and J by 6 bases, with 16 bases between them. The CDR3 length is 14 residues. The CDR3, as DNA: TGTGCCAGCAGCCTTCGGGAATTCACCGATACGCAGTATTTT. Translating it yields CASSLREFTDTQYF.

The CDR3 DNA reads TGTGCCAGCAGCTTAGCAGAAAAGGCGGGAGGGGCCTACAATGAGCAGTTCTTC. This encodes CASSLAEKAGGAYNEQFF. The V call is TRBV7-9, the J call TRBJ2-1; 9 bases are a match to TRBD2. V shed 0 bases and J 2 bases; nucleotides not matched to a gene: 8. CDR1 and CDR2 (germline): SEHNR, FQNEAQ (reference sequence). The CDR3 sequence is 18 residues long. Full variable domain (missing parts from reference TRBV7-9 and TRBJ2-1): DTGVSQNPRHKITKRGQNVTFRCDPISEHNRLYWYRQTLGQGPEFLTYFQNEAQLEKSRLLSDRFSAERPKGSFSTLEIQRTEQGDSAMYLCASSLAEKAGGAYNEQFFGPGTRLTVL.

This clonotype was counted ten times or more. The chain's CDR3 is CASSEVWGAYLADTQYF. CDR3 DNA: TGTGCCAGCAGTGAAGTCTGGGGGGCGTACTTGGCAGATACGCAGTATTTT. The chain combines TRBV6-1 with TRBJ2-3, with D tentatively TRBD1 or TRBD2 (6 bases each). Per the germline V gene, CDR1 is MNHNS and CDR2 is SASEGT. CDR3 length equals 17 residues. The V gene lost 1 base and the J gene lost 4 bases, with 18 bases spanning the gap.

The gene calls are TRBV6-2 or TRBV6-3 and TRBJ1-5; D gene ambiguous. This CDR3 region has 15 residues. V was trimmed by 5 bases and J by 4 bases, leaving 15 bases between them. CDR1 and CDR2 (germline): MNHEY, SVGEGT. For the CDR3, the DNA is TGTGCCAGCAGTCTCCAGGACGGCCGGAATCAGCCCCAGCATTTT. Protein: CASSLQDGRNQPQHF.

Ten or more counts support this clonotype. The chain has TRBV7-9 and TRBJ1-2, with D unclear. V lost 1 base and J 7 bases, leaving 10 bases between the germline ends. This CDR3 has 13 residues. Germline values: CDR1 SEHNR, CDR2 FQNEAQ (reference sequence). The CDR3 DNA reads TGTGCCAGCAGCTTAGAAGGGTATTCTGGCTACACCTTC. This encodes CASSLEGYSGYTF.

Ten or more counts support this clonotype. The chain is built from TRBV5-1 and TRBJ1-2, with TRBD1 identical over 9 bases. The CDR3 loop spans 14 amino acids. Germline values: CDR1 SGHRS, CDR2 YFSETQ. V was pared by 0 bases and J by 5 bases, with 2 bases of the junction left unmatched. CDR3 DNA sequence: TGCGCCAGCAGCTTGGACGGACAGGGGTATGGCTACACCTTC. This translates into CASSLDGQGYGYTF.

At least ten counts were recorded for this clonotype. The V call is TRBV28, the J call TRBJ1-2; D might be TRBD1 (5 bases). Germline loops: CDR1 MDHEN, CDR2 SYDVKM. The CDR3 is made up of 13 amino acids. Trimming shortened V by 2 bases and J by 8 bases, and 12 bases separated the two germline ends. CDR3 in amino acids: CASSLGGLDGYTF. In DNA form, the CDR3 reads TGTGCCAGCAGTTTAGGGGGTTTGGACGGCTACACCTTC.

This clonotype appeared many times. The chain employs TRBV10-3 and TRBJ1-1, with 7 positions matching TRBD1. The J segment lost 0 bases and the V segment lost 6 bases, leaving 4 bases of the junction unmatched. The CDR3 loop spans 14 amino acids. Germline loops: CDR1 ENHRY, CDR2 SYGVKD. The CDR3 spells CAISWDSMNTEAFF. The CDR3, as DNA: TGTGCCATCAGCTGGGACAGCATGAACACTGAAGCTTTCTTT.

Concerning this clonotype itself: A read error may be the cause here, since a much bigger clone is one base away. CDR3 region: CANSPWAEETQYF. The CDR3, as DNA: TGTGCCAACAGCCCTTGGGCAGAAGAGACCCAGTACTTC. The V call is TRBV6-1, the J call TRBJ2-5, with no clear D. The CDR3 extends over 13 amino acids. V lost 10 bases and J lost 3, with 15 bases in between. Germline V gene lookup returns CDR1 MNHNS and CDR2 SASEGT.

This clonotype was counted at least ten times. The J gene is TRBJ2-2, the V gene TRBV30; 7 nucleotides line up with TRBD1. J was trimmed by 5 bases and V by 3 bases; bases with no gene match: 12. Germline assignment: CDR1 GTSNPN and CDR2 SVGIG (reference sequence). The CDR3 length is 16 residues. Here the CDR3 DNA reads TGTGCCTGGAGCCCTCTCGACAGGGATGCTACCGGGGAGCTGTTTTTT. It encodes CAWSPLDRDATGELFF.

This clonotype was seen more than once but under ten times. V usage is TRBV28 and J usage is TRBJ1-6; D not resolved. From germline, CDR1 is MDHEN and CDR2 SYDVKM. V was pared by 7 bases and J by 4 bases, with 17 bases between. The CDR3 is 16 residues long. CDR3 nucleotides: TGTGCCAGCACCACGACCTCCCGGGGATATAATTCACCCCTCCACTTT. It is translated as CASTTTSRGYNSPLHF.

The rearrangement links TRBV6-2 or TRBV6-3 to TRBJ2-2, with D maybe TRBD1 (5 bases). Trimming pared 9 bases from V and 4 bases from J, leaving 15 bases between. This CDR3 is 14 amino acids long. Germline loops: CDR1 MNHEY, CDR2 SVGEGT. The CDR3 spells CASRPGHPTGELFF. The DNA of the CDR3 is TGTGCCAGTAGGCCCGGACACCCCACCGGGGAGCTGTTTTTT.

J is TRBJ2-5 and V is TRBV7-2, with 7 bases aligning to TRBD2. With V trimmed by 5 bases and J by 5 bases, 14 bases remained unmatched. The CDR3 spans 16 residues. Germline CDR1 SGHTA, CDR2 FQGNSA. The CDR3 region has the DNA TGTGCCAGCAGCCAAGACTCGACTAGCAACTCGGAGACCCAGTACTTC. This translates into CASSQDSTSNSETQYF. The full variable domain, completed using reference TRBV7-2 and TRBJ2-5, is GAGVSQSPSNKVTEKGKDVELRCDPISGHTALYWYRQSLGQGLEFLIYFQGNSAPDKSGLPSDRFSAERTGGSVSTLTIQRTQQEDSAVYLCASSQDSTSNSETQYFGPGTRLLVL.

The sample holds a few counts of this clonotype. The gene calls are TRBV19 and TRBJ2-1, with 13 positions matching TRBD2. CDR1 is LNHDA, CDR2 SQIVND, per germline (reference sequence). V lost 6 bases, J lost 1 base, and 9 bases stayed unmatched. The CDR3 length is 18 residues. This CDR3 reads CASRPGTSGAMSYNEQFF. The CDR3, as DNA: TGTGCCAGTAGACCCGGGACTAGCGGGGCAATGTCCTACAATGAGCAGTTCTTC.

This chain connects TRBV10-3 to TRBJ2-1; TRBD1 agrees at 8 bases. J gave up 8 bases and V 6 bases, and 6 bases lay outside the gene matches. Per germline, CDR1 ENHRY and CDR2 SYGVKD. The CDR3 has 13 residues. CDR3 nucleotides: TGTGCCATCAGGGACAGGGAAAGCCATGAGCAGTTCTTC. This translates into CAIRDRESHEQFF.

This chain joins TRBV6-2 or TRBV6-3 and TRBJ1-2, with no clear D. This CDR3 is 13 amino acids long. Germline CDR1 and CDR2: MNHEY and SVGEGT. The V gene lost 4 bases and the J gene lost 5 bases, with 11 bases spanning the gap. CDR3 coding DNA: TGTGCCAGCAGTTTCAGGAACCTTTATGGCTACACCTTC. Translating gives CASSFRNLYGYTF.

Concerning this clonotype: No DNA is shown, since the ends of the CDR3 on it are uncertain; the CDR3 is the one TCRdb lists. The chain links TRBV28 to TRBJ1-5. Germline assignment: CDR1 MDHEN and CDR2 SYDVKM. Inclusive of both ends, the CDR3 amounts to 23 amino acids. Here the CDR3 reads CASSLTSGSREQYFGPGNQPQHF.

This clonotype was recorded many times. The CDR3 DNA reads TGTGCCAGCAGTGAACAGCTCTCTGGAAACACCATATATTTT. Protein: CASSEQLSGNTIYF. The chain employs TRBV2 and TRBJ1-3, with D unclear. Germline V lookup: CDR1 SNHLY, CDR2 FYNNEI. V lost 2 bases and J lost 0, with 5 bases in between. There are 14 residues in the CDR3.

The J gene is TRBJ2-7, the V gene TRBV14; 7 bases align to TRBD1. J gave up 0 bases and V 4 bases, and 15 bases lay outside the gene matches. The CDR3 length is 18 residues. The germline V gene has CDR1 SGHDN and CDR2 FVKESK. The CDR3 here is CASSRPGQNASSSYEQYF. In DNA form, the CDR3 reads TGTGCCAGCAGCCGTCCGGGACAGAATGCTTCGAGCTCCTACGAGCAGTACTTC. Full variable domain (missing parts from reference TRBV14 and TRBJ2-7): EAGVTQFPSHSVIEKGQTVTLRCDPISGHDNLYWYRRVMGKEIKFLLHFVKESKQDESGMPNNRFLAERTGGTYSTLKVQPAELEDSGVYFCASSRPGQNASSSYEQYFGPGTRLTVT.

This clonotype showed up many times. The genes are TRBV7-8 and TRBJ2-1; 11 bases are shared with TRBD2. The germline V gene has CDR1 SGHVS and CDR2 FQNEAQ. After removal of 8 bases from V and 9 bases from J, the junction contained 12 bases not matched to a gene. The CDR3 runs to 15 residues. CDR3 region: CASGFSSGRNGEQFF. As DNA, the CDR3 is TGTGCCAGCGGGTTTTCTAGCGGGAGGAATGGTGAGCAGTTCTTC.